These 29 T cell receptor beta chains share one sample of origin, sequenced in a study of graft-versus-host responses after intestinal transplantation. These receptors' targets are unknown. Sequencing used immunoSEQ multiplex PCR; TCRdb keeps in-frame clones, though not all of them. The table records tens of thousands of clones, around 92% of them present only once. The starting material was unstimulated CD4+ T cells sorted from spleen or lymph node cells, obtained before transplant. The receptors stem from a human donor who was the organ donor for an intestinal transplant.

The genes are TRBV2 and TRBJ1-6, with D unresolved. V dropped 7 bases and J dropped 5 bases, with 6 bases sitting between them. This CDR3 region has 12 residues. The germline V gene encodes CDR1 SNHLY and CDR2 FYNNEI. In DNA, the CDR3 is TGTGCCAGCACAAAGGATAATTCACCCCTCCACTTT. This encodes CASTKDNSPLHF.

Details on this clone: One end of the junction is discordant with germline, which a read error may explain. The chain is built from TRBV30 and TRBJ2-3; the D gene is possibly TRBD2 (6 bases). The CDR3 consists of 11 residues. The germline CDR1 and CDR2 sequences are GTSNPN and SVGIG (reference sequence). The DNA for the CDR3 is TGCGCCGGAGGGCTCGGAGATACGCAGTATTTT. Translated, it gives CAGGLGDTQYF.

Comment on this clone: Germline is not matched at one junction end, which may reflect a read error. This CDR3 is also generated by other DNA sequences in the sample. The chain carries TRBV6-5 and TRBJ2-7; tentatively, D is TRBD1 (7 bases). CDR1 is MNHEY and CDR2 is SVGAGI in the germline V gene. There are 14 residues in the CDR3. The CDR3 coding sequence is TGTGCCAGCAGTCTGACGACAGGGAGGTACGAGCAGTACTTT. Protein sequence: CASSLTTGRYEQYF.

The V call is TRBV6-6, the J call TRBJ2-7; weak D call: TRBD1 (7 bases). Germline CDR1 reads MNHNY; CDR2 reads SVGAGI (reference sequence). This CDR3 has 14 amino acids. V was pared by 6 bases and J by 5 bases, with 17 bases between. For the CDR3, the DNA is TGTGCCAGCAGAGGCGGGACAGCTTCAAACGAGCAGTACTTC. This sequence encodes CASRGGTASNEQYF.

The V and J genes are TRBV5-1 and TRBJ2-3, with 13 nucleotides matching TRBD2. The V gene's germline CDR1 is SGHRS and CDR2 YFSETQ. The CDR3 sequence is 16 residues long. The V and J ends lost 4 bases and 2 bases, in that order; junction bases with no gene match: 4. The CDR3, as DNA: TGCGCCAGCAGCCCCGGACTAGCGGGGGCCACAGATACGCAGTATTTT. Encoded protein: CASSPGLAGATDTQYF.

This chain links TRBV6-6 with TRBJ1-5, with D hard to call. The CDR3 extends over 12 amino acids. The V gene lost 2 bases and the J gene lost 9 bases, with 8 bases spanning the gap. In germline, CDR1 is MNHNY, CDR2 SVGAGI (reference sequence). The CDR3 protein is CASSYAGAPQHF. CDR3 in DNA: TGTGCCAGCAGTTACGCGGGCGCGCCCCAGCATTTT.

This chain uses TRBV5-1 with TRBJ2-3; 11 nucleotides align to TRBD2. This CDR3 comprises 17 residues. The J segment lost 2 bases and the V segment lost 2 bases, leaving 7 bases of the junction unmatched. Germline CDR1 and CDR2: SGHRS and YFSETQ. In nucleotides, the CDR3 is TGCGCCAGCAGCTTAGTAGCGGGGGGGATTCCCACAGATACGCAGTATTTT. Its translation: CASSLVAGGIPTDTQYF.

This sequence joins TRBV4-1 and TRBJ1-2; possible D gene TRBD1, 5 bases. The CDR3 is made up of 20 amino acids. V shed 0 bases and J shed 5 bases, with 28 bases lying between them. The germline V gene encodes CDR1 MGHRA and CDR2 YSYEKL. Here the CDR3 DNA reads TGCGCCAGCAGCCAAGATTGGTCTGCGGGGGACCCGCTTAACTCTTATGGCTACACCTTC. It yields the protein CASSQDWSAGDPLNSYGYTF.

The chain has TRBV11-3 and TRBJ1-1; D is possibly TRBD1 (5 bases). This CDR3 has 12 residues. Germline V gene data show CDR1 as SGHNT and CDR2 as YENEEA. V was shortened by 1 base and J by 8 bases, with 8 bases between the two germline ends. For the CDR3, the DNA is TGTGCCAGCAGCTTAGGACGGGGGGAAGCTTTCTTT. Translated: CASSLGRGEAFF.

This clone was observed once. The J gene is TRBJ2-2, the V gene TRBV7-9, with TRBD1 identical over 9 bases. The V and J ends lost 1 base and 3 bases, in that order; junction bases with no gene match: 0. The CDR3 length is 15 residues. Germline-derived CDR1 and CDR2 are SEHNR and FQNEAQ (reference sequence). The CDR3, as DNA: TGTGCCAGCAGCTTAGGACAGGGGGACACCGGGGAGCTGTTTTTT. This sequence encodes CASSLGQGDTGELFF.

The gene calls are TRBV9 and TRBJ1-5, with unresolved D. Trimming shortened V by 2 bases and J by 4 bases, and 7 bases separated the two germline ends. Per the germline V gene, CDR1 is SGDLS and CDR2 is YYNGEE. This CDR3 is built from 13 residues. CDR3 sequence: CASSVDGNQPQHF. DNA for the CDR3: TGTGCCAGCAGCGTGGACGGTAATCAGCCCCAGCATTTT. The entire variable domain, with the rest obtained from reference TRBV9 and TRBJ1-5, is as follows: DSGVTQTPKHLITATGQRVTLRCSPRSGDLSVYWYQQSLDQGLQFLIQYYNGEERAKGNILERFSAQQFPDLHSELNLSSLELGDSALYFCASSVDGNQPQHFGDGTRLSIL.

The CDR3 DNA follows: TGTGCCAGCAGCTCTTATGACCGACCTAACTATGGCTACACCTTC. This sequence encodes CASSSYDRPNYGYTF. The rearrangement uses TRBV13 and TRBJ1-2; D gene ambiguous. Germline assignment: CDR1 PRHDT and CDR2 FYEKMQ (reference sequence). This CDR3 spans 15 amino acids. The V gene lost 4 bases and the J gene lost 0 bases, with 12 bases spanning the gap.

This clone occurred a few times. The rearrangement links TRBV4-3 to TRBJ2-3; no reliable D call. The CDR3 consists of 16 residues. Germline V CDR1 and CDR2: LGHNA, YSLEER. Trimming shortened V by 0 bases and J by 2 bases, and 12 bases separated the two germline ends. The CDR3 bases are TGCGCCAGCAGCCAAGATTACGGGTCCTACACAGATACGCAGTATTTT. Translated: CASSQDYGSYTDTQYF.

The chain recombines TRBV5-1 with TRBJ1-6, with 8 bases matching TRBD1. The V and J ends lost 4 bases and 0 bases, in that order; junction bases with no gene match: 6. Germline lookup yields CDR1 SGHRS and CDR2 YFSETQ. The CDR3 extends over 17 amino acids. In DNA, the CDR3 is TGCGCCAGCAGCCTAAGGACAGGGAGCTCCTATAATTCACCCCTCCACTTT. Translating gives CASSLRTGSSYNSPLHF.

The rearrangement uses TRBV9 and TRBJ2-5, with TRBD2 matching 15 bases. The CDR3 is made up of 18 amino acids. The V segment lost 0 bases and the J segment 5 bases; nucleotides outside the gene matches: 8. CDR1 and CDR2 from the germline V gene are SGDLS and YYNGEE. The CDR3 sequence is CASSVGGLAGGPLETQYF. DNA of the CDR3: TGTGCCAGCAGCGTAGGAGGACTAGCGGGGGGGCCGTTGGAGACCCAGTACTTC.

V usage is TRBV15 and J usage is TRBJ2-1; D is unclear. The CDR3 loop spans 14 amino acids. Germline V gene sequence: CDR1 LNHNV, CDR2 YYDKDF (reference sequence). V was pared by 3 bases and J by 4 bases, with 10 bases between. The CDR3 sequence is CATSSLLGYNEQFF. The CDR3 DNA reads as TGTGCCACCAGCAGTCTCTTAGGGTACAATGAGCAGTTCTTC.

The chain couples TRBV19 to TRBJ1-2; D ambiguous. The germline V gene has CDR1 LNHDA and CDR2 SQIVND (reference sequence). This CDR3 spans 12 amino acids. Trimming shortened V by 5 bases and J by 2 bases, and 6 bases separated the two germline ends. CDR3 bases: TGTGCCAGTAGTCTACTAAACTATGGCTACACCTTC. Protein: CASSLLNYGYTF.

This chain joins TRBV7-8 and TRBJ2-7; 8 bases map to TRBD2. The CDR3 loop spans 14 amino acids. Germline CDR1 reads SGHVS; CDR2 reads FQNEAQ. After removal of 5 bases from V and 0 bases from J, the junction contained 3 bases not matched to a gene. Written as DNA, the CDR3 is TGTGCCAGCAGCCGGGGGGGCGCCTCCTACGAGCAGTACTTC. Translation gives CASSRGGASYEQYF.

The genes are TRBV27 and TRBJ2-7; D gene uncertain. The CDR3 length is 14 residues. The germline V gene encodes CDR1 MNHEY and CDR2 SMNVEV (reference sequence). The V gene lost 2 bases and the J gene lost 4 bases, with 12 bases spanning the gap. The CDR3 loop is CASSLKPIGYEQYF. The CDR3 coding sequence is TGTGCCAGCAGTTTAAAACCAATAGGGTACGAGCAGTACTTC.

This chain connects TRBV11-2 to TRBJ2-5; D possibly corresponds to TRBD2 (6 bases). The CDR3 length is 13 residues. V was cut by 6 bases and J by 4 bases, with 12 bases left in between. Germline V CDR1 and CDR2: SGHAT, FQNNGV. The CDR3 spells CASRRLVGETQYF. CDR3 bases: TGTGCCAGCAGGAGACTAGTAGGAGAGACCCAGTACTTC. The complete variable domain, with remaining parts taken from reference TRBV11-2 and TRBJ2-5, reads EAGVAQSPRYKIIEKRQSVAFWCNPISGHATLYWYQQILGQGPKLLIQFQNNGVVDDSQLPKDRFSAERLKGVDSTLKIQPAKLEDSAVYLCASRRLVGETQYFGPGTRLLVL.

The rearrangement joins TRBV19 to TRBJ1-6; no clear D. Per the germline V gene, CDR1 is LNHDA and CDR2 is SQIVND (reference sequence). The V gene lost 7 bases and the J gene lost 0 bases, with 4 bases spanning the gap. The CDR3 sequence is 13 residues long. CDR3 coding DNA: TGTGCCAGTATCGGCTCCTATAATTCACCCCTCCACTTT. Protein: CASIGSYNSPLHF.

This clone was detected once. This chain's CDR3 is CASSYRDYSYEQYF. DNA for the CDR3: TGTGCCAGCAGTTACCGGGACTACTCCTACGAGCAGTACTTC. J is TRBJ2-7 and V is TRBV6-5; the match to TRBD2 covers 7 bases. Germline values: CDR1 MNHEY, CDR2 SVGAGI. The V and J ends lost 2 bases and 0 bases, in that order; junction bases with no gene match: 1. CDR3 size: 14 residues.

This rearrangement joins TRBV11-1 to TRBJ2-3, with TRBD2 matching over 15 bases. The ends lost 4 bases at V and 9 bases at J; junction bases unmatched: 8. Germline V gene lookup returns CDR1 SGHAT and CDR2 FQDESV (reference sequence). The CDR3 loop spans 16 amino acids. CDR3 loop: CASSSGLAGGPSTQYF. Written as DNA, the CDR3 is TGTGCCAGCAGCTCCGGACTAGCGGGGGGGCCGTCCACGCAGTATTTT.

The V call is TRBV27, the J call TRBJ1-3, with 9 positions matching TRBD1. The CDR3 is 14 residues long. Germline V CDR1 and CDR2: MNHEY, SMNVEV (reference sequence). The V gene end was trimmed by 3 bases and the J gene end by 4 bases; junction bases not matched to a gene: 1. CDR3 amino acids: CASSLGTGGNTIYF. CDR3 coding DNA: TGTGCCAGCAGTTTGGGGACAGGGGGAAACACCATATATTTT.

The table lists this clone with a few counts. The chain links TRBV16 to TRBJ1-3, with no clear D. CDR1 is KGHSY and CDR2 is FQNENV in the germline V gene. The CDR3 covers 15 residues. V lost 2 bases and J 0 bases, leaving 8 bases between the germline ends. CDR3 region: CASSQKGFSGNTIYF. CDR3 bases: TGTGCCAGCAGCCAAAAAGGCTTCTCTGGAAACACCATATATTTT. Complete variable domain (other parts from reference TRBV16 and TRBJ1-3): GEEVAQTPKHLVRGEGQKAKLYCAPIKGHSYVFWYQQVLKNEFKFLISFQNENVFDETGMPKERFSAKCLPNSPCSLEIQATKLEDSAVYFCASSQKGFSGNTIYFGEGSWLTVV.

About this clone: Sequence at one end of the junction differs from germline and may be a read error. V is TRBV6-5 and J is TRBJ1-2; no clear D gene. The CDR3 sequence is 14 residues long. The germline CDR1 and CDR2 sequences are MNHEY and SVGAGI. The chain's CDR3 is CASSYSVDGYSYTF. CDR3 nucleotide sequence: TGTGCCAGCAGTTACTCCGTTGACGGCTATAGCTACACCTTC.

By sample share, this clone is medium-sized. The CDR3 nucleotides are TGTGCCAGTACCCCTGACCCGGGACTAGAGCAGTTCTTC. Translated, it gives CASTPDPGLEQFF. The gene calls are TRBV19 and TRBJ2-1, with 7 positions matching TRBD2. The germline CDR1 and CDR2 sequences are LNHDA and SQIVND (reference sequence). The length of the CDR3 is 13 residues. The trim removed 7 bases at V and 10 bases at J, leaving 10 bases unmatched.

This chain joins TRBV4-2 and TRBJ1-4; 7 bases line up with TRBD1. Germline loops: CDR1 LGHNA, CDR2 YNFKEQ. V lost 1 base, J lost 6 bases, and 8 bases stayed unmatched. The CDR3 extends over 16 amino acids. In DNA, the CDR3 is TGTGCCAGCAGCCAAGGACAGGGACGTGGGCATGAAAAACTGTTTTTT. Protein sequence: CASSQGQGRGHEKLFF.

The chain employs TRBV2 and TRBJ2-3, with no clear D. The germline gives CDR1 SNHLY, CDR2 FYNNEI. Deletions cut 0 bases from V and 2 bases from J, with 9 bases between. The CDR3 is made up of 15 amino acids. CDR3: CASSEARPTTDTQYF. The CDR3 nucleotides are TGTGCCAGCAGTGAAGCGCGGCCCACCACAGATACGCAGTATTTT.